This TCR beta chain derives from a study of blood T cells in healthy people across ages. For the study at large: The template switching approach captured approximately one barcoded beta molecule for every two T cells. Overall study results and limits: Naive CD4+ cell counts and diversity both ran higher in long-lived than in aged donors. A conclusive naive versus antigen-experienced comparison was prevented by the unsorted PBMCs.

In each sample, at least 7 million PBMCs were isolated. Combining a sample-barcoded 5' primer with a J-beta primer mix, a second PCR ran for 7 to 11 cycles. TCRdb re-called the 5' RACE reads through MiXCR, storing one row per CDR3 protein. The sample carries some 1.5 million distinct CDR3 sequences, approximately 43% recorded once. This clonotype turned up a few times. Its target is unknown. The CDR3 runs to 14 residues. Germline loops: CDR1 DFQATT, CDR2 SNEGSKA (reference sequence). Trimming removed 5 bases at V and 3 bases at J, with 13 bases between. Sequenced material: blood. J is TRBJ2-2 and V is TRBV20-1; the D call may be TRBD1 or TRBD2 (5 bases each). The source is a woman aged 18-29 years in good health. The DNA for the CDR3 is TGCAGTGCTCCGAAGAGGGGCTACACCGGGGAGCTGTTTTTT. Translating it yields CSAPKRGYTGELFF.